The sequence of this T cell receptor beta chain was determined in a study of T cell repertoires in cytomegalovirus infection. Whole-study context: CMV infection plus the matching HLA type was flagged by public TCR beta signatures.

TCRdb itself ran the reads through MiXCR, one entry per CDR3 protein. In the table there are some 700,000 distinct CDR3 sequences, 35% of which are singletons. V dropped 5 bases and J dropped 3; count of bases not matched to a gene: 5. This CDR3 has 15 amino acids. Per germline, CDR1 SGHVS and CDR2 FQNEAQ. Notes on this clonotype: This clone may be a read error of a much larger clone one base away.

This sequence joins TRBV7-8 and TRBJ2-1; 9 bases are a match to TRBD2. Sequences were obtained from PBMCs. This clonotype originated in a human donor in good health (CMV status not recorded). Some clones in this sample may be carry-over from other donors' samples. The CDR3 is CASSQGTSYYNEQFF. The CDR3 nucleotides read TGTGCCAGCAGCCAAGGGACTAGCTACTACAATGAGCAGTTCTTC. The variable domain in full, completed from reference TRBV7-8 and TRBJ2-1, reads GAGVSQSPRYKVAKRGQDVALRCDPISGHVSLFWYQQALGQGPEFLTYFQNEAQLDKSGLPSDRFFAERPEGSVSTLKIQRTQQEDSAVYLCASSQGTSYYNEQFFGPGTRLTVL.